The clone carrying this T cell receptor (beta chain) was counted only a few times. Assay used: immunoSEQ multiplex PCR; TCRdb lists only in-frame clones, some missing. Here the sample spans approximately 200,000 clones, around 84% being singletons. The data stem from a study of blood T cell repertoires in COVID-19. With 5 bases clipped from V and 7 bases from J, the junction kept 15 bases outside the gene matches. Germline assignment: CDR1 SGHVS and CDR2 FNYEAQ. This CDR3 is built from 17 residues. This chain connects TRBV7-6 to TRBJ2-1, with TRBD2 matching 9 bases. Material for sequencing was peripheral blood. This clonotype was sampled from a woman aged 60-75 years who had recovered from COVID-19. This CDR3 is CASSPIRGGGASNEQFF. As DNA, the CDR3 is TGTGCCAGCAGCCCTATTCGGGGCGGGGGGGCCTCGAATGAGCAGTTCTTC.